This entry lists 8 T cell receptor beta chains sequenced from one sample in a study of blood T cell repertoires in COVID-19. The repertoire was sequenced with immunoSEQ multiplex PCR; TCRdb's copy has only in-frame clones and lacks some. The table lists approximately 190,000 clones, just under 85% of them singletons. The sample consisted of peripheral blood. The receptors shown here come from an older woman with active or convalescent COVID-19.

V is TRBV2 and J is TRBJ2-7; tentative D call: TRBD1 (7 bases). V was pared by 8 bases and J by 0 bases, with 17 bases between. The CDR3 runs 15 residues. Germline V gene lookup returns CDR1 SNHLY and CDR2 FYNNEI. CDR3 DNA: TGTGCCAGCGCCGCAGGGGGGACTGGCTCCTACGAGCAGTACTTC. Its protein product is CASAAGGTGSYEQYF.

The CDR3 protein is CASSMSSGIYEQFF. DNA of the CDR3: TGTGCCAGTAGTATGTCTAGCGGTATTTATGAGCAGTTCTTC. The V and J genes are TRBV19 and TRBJ2-1; 7 bases agree with TRBD2. J gave up 8 bases and V 3 bases, and 7 bases lay outside the gene matches. The germline gives CDR1 LNHDA, CDR2 SQIVND (reference sequence). The CDR3 totals 14 residues.

This chain uses TRBV2 with TRBJ1-2, with 7 bases that match TRBD1. The CDR3 sequence is 14 residues long. With V trimmed by 7 bases and J by 2 bases, 7 bases remained unmatched. Germline CDR1 reads SNHLY; CDR2 reads FYNNEI. The CDR3: CASIRQGLNYGYTF. DNA for the CDR3: TGTGCCAGCATCCGACAGGGTCTGAACTATGGCTACACCTTC.

The J gene is TRBJ1-2, the V gene TRBV5-1, with a tentative D call TRBD1 (5 bases). The CDR3 is 12 residues long. CDR1 is SGHRS, CDR2 YFSETQ, per germline. Between the trimmed V and J ends, which lost 0 bases and 6 bases, there was a span of 6 bases. CDR3 amino acids: CASSLAGNGYTF. The DNA of the CDR3 is TGCGCCAGCAGCTTGGCAGGGAATGGCTACACCTTC.

This clone was detected only a few times. The chain recombines TRBV18 with TRBJ2-3, with 7 positions matching TRBD1. The CDR3 sequence is 13 residues long. Germline loops: CDR1 KGHSH, CDR2 LQKENI. J lost 14 bases, V lost 6 bases, and 14 bases had no gene match. CDR3 nucleotide sequence: TGTGCCAGCTCCCCGAGTCAGGAGAGGGGGCTGTATTTT. Translating it yields CASSPSQERGLYF.

This clone showed up just once. This sequence joins TRBV12-3 or TRBV12-4 and TRBJ1-4, with a possible D match to TRBD1 (6 bases). This CDR3 has 13 amino acids. The ends were cut back, 7 bases at V and 5 bases at J, with 11 bases in the middle. Here the CDR3 reads CASKIRGNEKLFF. In DNA form, the CDR3 reads TGTGCCAGCAAGATCAGGGGCAATGAAAAACTGTTTTTT.

This chain connects TRBV16 to TRBJ1-2; D possibly corresponds to TRBD1 (5 bases). Looked up from germline, CDR1 is KGHSY and CDR2 is FQNENV. The CDR3 totals 13 residues. The V gene lost 4 bases and the J gene lost 4 bases, with 10 bases spanning the gap. The CDR3 loop is CASSPGLRYGYTF. CDR3 nucleotide sequence: TGTGCCAGCAGCCCGGGACTTCGCTATGGCTACACCTTC. The variable domain in full, with the rest retrieved from reference TRBV16 and TRBJ1-2, is GEEVAQTPKHLVRGEGQKAKLYCAPIKGHSYVFWYQQVLKNEFKFLISFQNENVFDETGMPKERFSAKCLPNSPCSLEIQATKLEDSAVYFCASSPGLRYGYTFGSGTRLTVV.

The sample holds a few counts of this clone. The rearrangement links TRBV11-3 to TRBJ2-2; 7 bases agree with TRBD2. V was clipped by 1 base and J by 0 bases; unmatched bases: 11. The CDR3 consists of 19 residues. Germline CDR1 and CDR2: SGHNT and YENEEA. CDR3 sequence: CASSLGGGFAGPNTGELFF. The CDR3 bases are TGTGCCAGCAGCTTAGGGGGAGGGTTCGCGGGTCCGAACACCGGGGAGCTGTTTTTT.